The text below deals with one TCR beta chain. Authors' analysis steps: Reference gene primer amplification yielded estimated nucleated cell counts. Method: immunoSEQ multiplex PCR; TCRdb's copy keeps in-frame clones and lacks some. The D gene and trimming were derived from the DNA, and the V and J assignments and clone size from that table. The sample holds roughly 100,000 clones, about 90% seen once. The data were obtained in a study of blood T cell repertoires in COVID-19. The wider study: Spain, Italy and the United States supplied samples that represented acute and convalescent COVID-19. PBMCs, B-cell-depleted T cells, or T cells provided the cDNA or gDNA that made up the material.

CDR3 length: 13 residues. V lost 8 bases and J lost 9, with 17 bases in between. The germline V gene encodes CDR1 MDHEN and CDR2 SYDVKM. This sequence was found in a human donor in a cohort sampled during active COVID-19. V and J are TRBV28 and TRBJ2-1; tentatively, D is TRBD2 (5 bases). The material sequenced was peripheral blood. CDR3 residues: CASGMTNTGEQFF. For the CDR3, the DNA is TGTGCCAGCGGTATGACTAACACGGGTGAGCAGTTCTTC.